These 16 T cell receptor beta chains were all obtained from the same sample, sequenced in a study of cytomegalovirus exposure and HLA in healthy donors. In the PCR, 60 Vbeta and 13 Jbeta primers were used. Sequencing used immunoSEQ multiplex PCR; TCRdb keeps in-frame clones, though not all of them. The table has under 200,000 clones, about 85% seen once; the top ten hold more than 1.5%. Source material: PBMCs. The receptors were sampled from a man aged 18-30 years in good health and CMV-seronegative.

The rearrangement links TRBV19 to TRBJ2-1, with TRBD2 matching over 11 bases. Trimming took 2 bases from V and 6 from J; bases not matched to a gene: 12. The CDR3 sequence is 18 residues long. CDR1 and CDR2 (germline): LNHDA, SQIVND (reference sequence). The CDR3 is CASSILAGGMGSINEQFF. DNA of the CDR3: TGTGCCAGTAGTATACTAGCGGGAGGCATGGGAAGCATCAATGAGCAGTTCTTC.

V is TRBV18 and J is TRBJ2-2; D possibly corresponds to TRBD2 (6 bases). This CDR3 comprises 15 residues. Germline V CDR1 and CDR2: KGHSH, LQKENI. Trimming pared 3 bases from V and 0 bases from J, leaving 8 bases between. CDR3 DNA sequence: TGTGCCAGCTCACCCCGGGGGTCGAACACCGGGGAGCTGTTTTTT. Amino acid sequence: CASSPRGSNTGELFF.

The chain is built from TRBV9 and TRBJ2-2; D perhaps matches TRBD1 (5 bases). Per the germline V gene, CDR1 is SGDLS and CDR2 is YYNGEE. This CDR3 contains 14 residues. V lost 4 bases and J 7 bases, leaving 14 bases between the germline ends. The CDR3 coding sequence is TGTGCCAGCAGCTCAAGGGGATCAGTCGGGGAGCTGTTTTTT. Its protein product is CASSSRGSVGELFF. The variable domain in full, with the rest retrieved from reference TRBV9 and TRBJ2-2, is DSGVTQTPKHLITATGQRVTLRCSPRSGDLSVYWYQQSLDQGLQFLIQYYNGEERAKGNILERFSAQQFPDLHSELNLSSLELGDSALYFCASSSRGSVGELFFGEGSRLTVL.

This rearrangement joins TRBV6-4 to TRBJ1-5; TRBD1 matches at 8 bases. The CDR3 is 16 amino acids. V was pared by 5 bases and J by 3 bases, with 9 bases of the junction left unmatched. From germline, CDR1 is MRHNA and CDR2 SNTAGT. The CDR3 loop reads CASSSTGTGDNQPQHF. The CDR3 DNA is TGTGCCAGCAGTTCCACCGGGACAGGCGACAATCAGCCCCAGCATTTT.

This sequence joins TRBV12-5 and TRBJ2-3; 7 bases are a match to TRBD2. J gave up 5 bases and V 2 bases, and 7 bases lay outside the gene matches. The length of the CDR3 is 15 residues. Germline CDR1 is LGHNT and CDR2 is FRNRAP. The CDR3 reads CASGLIGAGVDTQYF. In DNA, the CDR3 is TGTGCTAGTGGTTTGATCGGCGCGGGGGTAGATACGCAGTATTTT.

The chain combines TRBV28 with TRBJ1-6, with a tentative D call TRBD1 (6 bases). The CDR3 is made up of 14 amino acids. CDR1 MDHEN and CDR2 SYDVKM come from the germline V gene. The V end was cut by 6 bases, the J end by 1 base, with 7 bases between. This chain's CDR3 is CASRRGSYNSPLHF. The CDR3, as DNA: TGTGCCAGCAGAAGGGGGTCCTATAATTCACCCCTCCACTTT.

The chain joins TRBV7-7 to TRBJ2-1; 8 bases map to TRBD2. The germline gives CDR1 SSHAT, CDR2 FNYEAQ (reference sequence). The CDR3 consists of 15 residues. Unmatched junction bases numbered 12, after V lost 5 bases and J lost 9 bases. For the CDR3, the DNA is TGTGCCAGCAGCCCGAGCGGGGGCCCCAATGGTGAGCAGTTCTTC. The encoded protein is CASSPSGGPNGEQFF.

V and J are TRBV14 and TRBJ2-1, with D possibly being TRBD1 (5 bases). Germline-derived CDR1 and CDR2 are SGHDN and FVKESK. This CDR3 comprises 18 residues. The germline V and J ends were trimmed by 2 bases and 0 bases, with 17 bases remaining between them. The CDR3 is CASSQRSGPWSSYNEQFF. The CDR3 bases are TGTGCCAGCAGCCAAAGGTCAGGGCCCTGGAGCTCCTACAATGAGCAGTTCTTC.

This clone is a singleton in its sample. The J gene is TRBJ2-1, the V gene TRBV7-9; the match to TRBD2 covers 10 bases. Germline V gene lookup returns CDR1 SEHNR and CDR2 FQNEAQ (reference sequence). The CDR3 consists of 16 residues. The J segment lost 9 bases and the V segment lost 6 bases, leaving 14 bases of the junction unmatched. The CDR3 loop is CASSRPGTSVPLEQFF. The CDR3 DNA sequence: TGTGCCAGCAGTCGTCCCGGGACTAGCGTTCCTCTTGAGCAGTTCTTC.

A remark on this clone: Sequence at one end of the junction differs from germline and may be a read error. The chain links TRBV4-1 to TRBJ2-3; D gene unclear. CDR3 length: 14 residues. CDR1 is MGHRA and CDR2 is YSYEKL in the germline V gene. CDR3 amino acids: CASSQDPEIDTQYF. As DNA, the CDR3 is TGTGCCAGCAGCCAAGATCCCGAGATAGATACGCAGTATTTT.

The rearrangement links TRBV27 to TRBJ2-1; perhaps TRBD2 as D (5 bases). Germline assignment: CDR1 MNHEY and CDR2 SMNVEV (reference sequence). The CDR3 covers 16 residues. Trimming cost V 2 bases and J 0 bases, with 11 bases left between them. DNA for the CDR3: TGTGCCAGCAGTTTAAGCGGCAGGAGCTCCTACAATGAGCAGTTCTTC. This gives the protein CASSLSGRSSYNEQFF.

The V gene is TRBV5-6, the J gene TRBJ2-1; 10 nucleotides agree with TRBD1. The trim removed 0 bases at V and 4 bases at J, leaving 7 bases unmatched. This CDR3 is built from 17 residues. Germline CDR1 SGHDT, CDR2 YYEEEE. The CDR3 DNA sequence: TGTGCCAGCAGCTTGGCAGGAGCGGGACAGGGGTACAATGAGCAGTTCTTC. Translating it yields CASSLAGAGQGYNEQFF.

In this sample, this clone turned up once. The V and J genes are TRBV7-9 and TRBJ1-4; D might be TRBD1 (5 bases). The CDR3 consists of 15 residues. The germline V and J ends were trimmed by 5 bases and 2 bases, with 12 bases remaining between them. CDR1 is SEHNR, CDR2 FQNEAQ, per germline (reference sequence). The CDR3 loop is CASSLRVSTNEKLFF. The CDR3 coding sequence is TGTGCCAGCAGCCTCAGGGTTTCGACTAATGAAAAACTGTTTTTT.

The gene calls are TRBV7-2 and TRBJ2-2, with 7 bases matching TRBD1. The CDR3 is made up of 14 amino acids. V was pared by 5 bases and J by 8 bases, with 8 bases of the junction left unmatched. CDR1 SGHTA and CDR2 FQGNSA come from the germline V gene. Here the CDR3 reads CASSTQKTGGELFF. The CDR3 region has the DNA TGTGCCAGCAGCACGCAAAAGACAGGGGGGGAGCTGTTTTTT.

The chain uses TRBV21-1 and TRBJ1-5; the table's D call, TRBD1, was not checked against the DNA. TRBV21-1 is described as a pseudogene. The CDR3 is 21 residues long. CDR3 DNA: TGTGCCAGCAGCAAATGGAAAATTCCGGGACAGGGGGCCGTAGGTGATCAGCCCCAGCATTTT. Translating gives CASSKWKIPGQGAVGDQPQHF.

In DNA, the CDR3 is TGTGCCAGCAGCTCTTGGACTAGCGGGGGCACAGATACGCAGTATTTT. It encodes CASSSWTSGGTDTQYF. This chain uses TRBV9 with TRBJ2-3; 12 bases map to TRBD2. CDR1 is SGDLS and CDR2 is YYNGEE in the germline V gene. This CDR3 contains 16 residues. V was pared by 4 bases and J by 1 base, with 4 bases of the junction left unmatched.